The 8 T cell receptor beta chains below come from one sample, sequenced in a study of T cells in lung cancer brain metastases. The data were produced by immunoSEQ multiplex PCR, yet TCRdb's version contains in-frame clones alone and is incomplete. The sample contains fewer than 7,000 clones, approximately 91% of which appear only once. The sequencing input was tumor tissue from the primary lung tumor. All receptors derive from a man aged 65-85 years with non-small cell lung cancer.

The chain links TRBV2 to TRBJ1-5; TRBD1 agrees at 8 bases. CDR1 and CDR2 from the germline V gene are SNHLY and FYNNEI. The J segment lost 3 bases and the V segment lost 6 bases, leaving 4 bases of the junction unmatched. The CDR3 spans 14 residues. In DNA, the CDR3 is TGTGCCAGCAGGACAGGGGTGGCCAATCAGCCCCAGCATTTT. It specifies CASRTGVANQPQHF.

This rearrangement joins TRBV9 to TRBJ2-7, with TRBD2 as a possible D gene (6 bases). V shed 4 bases and J shed 4 bases, with 18 bases lying between them. Germline values: CDR1 SGDLS, CDR2 YYNGEE. The CDR3 is 15 residues long. The CDR3 DNA follows: TGTGCCAGCAGCCCGCGCGGAGGGGAGATATACGAGCAGTACTTC. Protein product: CASSPRGGEIYEQYF.

This chain joins TRBV11-2 and TRBJ1-2, with TRBD1 matching over 7 bases. The ends lost 5 bases at V and 7 bases at J; junction bases unmatched: 10. Germline assignment: CDR1 SGHAT and CDR2 FQNNGV. This CDR3 contains 14 residues. CDR3 sequence reads: CASSPRQGWSGYTF. CDR3 bases: TGTGCCAGCAGCCCCAGACAGGGCTGGTCTGGCTACACCTTC.

The chain is built from TRBV18 and TRBJ1-1, with D perhaps matching TRBD1 (5 bases). The germline V and J ends were trimmed by 6 bases and 6 bases, with 11 bases remaining between them. The germline V gene has CDR1 KGHSH and CDR2 LQKENI. The CDR3 loop spans 12 amino acids. The CDR3 protein is CASSRSGPEAFF. CDR3 coding DNA: TGTGCCAGCTCCCGTTCGGGGCCTGAAGCTTTCTTT.

CDR3 region: CASSWTGGSYTF. The CDR3 coding sequence is TGTGCCAGCAGCTGGACAGGGGGCAGCTACACCTTC. V gene TRBV11-2 combines with J gene TRBJ1-2, with 11 bases identical to TRBD1. The length of the CDR3 is 12 residues. CDR1 and CDR2 from the germline V gene are SGHAT and FQNNGV. Trimming cost V 4 bases and J 9 bases; bases outside gene matches: 1.

This clone has only one observation. This chain joins TRBV6-6 and TRBJ2-2; TRBD2 might be the D (6 bases). Germline V CDR1 and CDR2: MNHNY, SVGAGI (reference sequence). CDR3 size: 16 residues. V dropped 0 bases and J dropped 2 bases, with 10 bases sitting between them. The CDR3 is CASSYSGGPNTGELFF. CDR3 coding DNA: TGTGCCAGCAGTTACTCGGGGGGACCCAACACCGGGGAGCTGTTTTTT.

CDR3 nucleotide sequence: TGTGCCAGCAGTTACGGGGGGGGGAGCAATCAGCCCCAGCATTTT. Translated, it gives CASSYGGGSNQPQHF. The chain combines TRBV6-5 with TRBJ1-5; possible D gene TRBD1, 5 bases. The CDR3 length is 15 residues. Trimming cost V 2 bases and J 1 base, with 9 bases left between them. Germline V gene lookup returns CDR1 MNHEY and CDR2 SVGAGI.

This rearrangement joins TRBV11-2 to TRBJ2-3; D is perhaps TRBD1 (7 bases). Germline V gives CDR1 SGHAT, CDR2 FQNNGV. CDR3 length: 15 amino acids. Trimming pared 5 bases from V and 5 bases from J, leaving 17 bases between. CDR3 residues: CASSPGGRDQDTQYF. CDR3 DNA sequence: TGTGCCAGCAGCCCAGGGGGGCGGGATCAAGATACGCAGTATTTT.